These T cell receptor beta chains were read from a single sample in a study of T-cell memory formation after mild COVID-19. A single record per CDR3 protein comes from TCRdb applying MiXCR to the 5' RACE reads. The sample contains hundreds of thousands of distinct CDR3 sequences, about 18% of which appear only once. The specimen sequenced was PBMCs or a T cell subset sorted from them (not recorded which). These receptors all stem from an adult woman who had mild COVID-19 (a few samples of this study predate the infection). Cell type and time point are not known. Each CDR3 is given with its conserved first and last residue. A D gene is named only where the DNA matches it firmly. Clone sizes are given selectively: once, few, many, or a class where the clone is expanded.

v_gene	d_gene	len	abundance	j_gene	CDR3aa	CDR3nt
TRBV7-2	NA	15	NA	TRBJ2-5	CASSQISWTQETQYF	TGTGCCAGCAGCCAGATTAGCTGGACACAAGAGACCCAGTACTTC
TRBV15	NA	18	NA	TRBJ2-1	CATSRELGGASWTNEQFF	TGTGCCACCAGCAGAGAGTTAGGAGGGGCCTCCTGGACAAATGAGCAGTTCTTC
TRBV6-5	TRBD2	14	few	TRBJ2-7	CASSAKSGAYEQYF	TGTGCCAGCTCCGCAAAAAGCGGGGCCTACGAGCAGTACTTC
TRBV5-1	TRBD2	14	NA	TRBJ2-1	CATQIAGGSGEQFF	TGCGCCACCCAGATAGCGGGGGGGTCGGGTGAGCAGTTCTTC
TRBV28	NA	18	many	TRBJ2-7	CASSESLGLGSAEYEQYF	TGTGCCAGCAGCGAATCCTTAGGTCTAGGGTCGGCCGAGTACGAGCAGTACTTC
TRBV12-3/TRBV12-4	NA	12	NA	TRBJ1-6	CASSLDPFDLHF	TGTGCCAGCAGTTTGGACCCCTTCGACCTCCACTTT
TRBV15	TRBD2	15	many	TRBJ2-3	CATSRGGRSADTQYF	TGTGCCACCAGCAGAGGCGGGAGGAGCGCAGATACGCAGTATTTT
TRBV15	NA	12	few	TRBJ2-2	CATSSQTGELFF	TGTGCCACCAGCAGTCAGACCGGGGAGCTGTTTTTT
TRBV7-2	TRBD2	16	NA	TRBJ2-7	CASSLDSASGPYEQYF	TGTGCCAGCAGCTTAGACTCCGCTAGCGGCCCCTACGAGCAGTACTTC
TRBV27	NA	15	NA	TRBJ1-1	CASSSTPWAGGGAFF	TGTGCCAGCAGTTCAACCCCCTGGGCGGGGGGTGGTGCTTTCTTT
TRBV5-5	NA	15	NA	TRBJ2-1	CASSGGGPAYNEQFF	TGTGCCAGCAGCGGGGGGGGGCCCGCCTACAATGAGCAGTTCTTC
TRBV20-1	NA	12	NA	TRBJ2-7	CSASVSTYEQYF	TGCAGTGCTAGCGTCAGCACCTACGAGCAGTACTTC
TRBV10-3	NA	14	NA	TRBJ1-2	CAIRVDSTNYGYTF	TGTGCCATCAGAGTCGACAGCACTAACTATGGCTACACCTTC
TRBV20-1	NA	13	NA	TRBJ2-3	CSARDTATDTQYF	TGCAGTGCTAGAGATACTGCGACAGATACGCAGTATTTT
TRBV2	NA	12	many	TRBJ2-5	CASGSSQETQYF	TGTGCCAGCGGGTCCAGTCAAGAGACCCAGTACTTC
TRBV18	NA	13	NA	TRBJ2-7	CASSPAALEEQYF	TGTGCCAGCTCACCAGCAGCTTTGGAAGAGCAGTACTTC
TRBV20-1	TRBD2	15	once	TRBJ2-7	CSAMGLAGGPYEQYF	TGCAGTGCAATGGGACTAGCGGGAGGGCCCTACGAGCAGTACTTC
TRBV28	NA	16	few	TRBJ1-4	CASSSGGAEANEKLFF	TGTGCCAGCAGTTCCGGGGGGGCAGAAGCTAATGAAAAACTGTTTTTT
TRBV12-3/TRBV12-4	NA	11	many	TRBJ2-7	CAGGDGGEQYF	TGTGCCGGTGGGGATGGAGGAGAGCAGTACTTC
TRBV12-3/TRBV12-4	NA	14	NA	TRBJ2-5	CASSLPADQETQYF	TGTGCCAGCAGTTTACCAGCAGACCAAGAGACCCAGTACTTC
TRBV12-3/TRBV12-4	NA	13	NA	TRBJ2-1	CASSFGPGNEQFF	TGTGCCAGCAGTTTTGGACCCGGGAATGAGCAGTTCTTC
TRBV10-3	TRBD1	18	NA	TRBJ2-7	CALSDVTGTPFRDYEQYF	TGTGCCCTCAGTGACGTGACAGGGACACCCTTTCGGGACTACGAGCAGTACTTC
TRBV20-1	TRBD1	19	NA	TRBJ2-3	CSATTGGTGREWDTDTQYF	TGCAGTGCTACTACCGGGGGGACAGGGAGGGAGTGGGACACAGATACGCAGTATTTT
TRBV5-1	NA	14	many	TRBJ2-7	CASSLGHTIGEQYF	TGCGCCAGCAGCCTGGGCCACACGATCGGCGAGCAGTACTTC
TRBV12-3/TRBV12-4	NA	14	NA	TRBJ1-5	CASTPSYSNQPQHF	TGTGCCAGCACCCCATCCTATAGCAATCAGCCCCAGCATTTT
TRBV6-1	TRBD1	16	NA	TRBJ1-2	CASSEAGRGLAYGYTF	TGTGCCAGCAGTGAAGCGGGGAGGGGGCTCGCCTATGGCTACACCTTC
TRBV18	TRBD2	19	NA	TRBJ2-2	CASSPPDGLAGWNTGELFF	TGTGCCAGCTCACCACCCGACGGACTAGCGGGATGGAACACCGGGGAGCTGTTTTTT
TRBV7-3	NA	15	few	TRBJ1-1	CASSLSPPGNTEAFF	TGTGCCAGCAGCTTATCCCCGCCAGGAAACACTGAAGCTTTCTTT
TRBV19	TRBD1	15	NA	TRBJ1-6	CASSMVGQGDSPLHF	TGTGCCAGTAGTATGGTTGGGCAGGGGGATTCACCCCTCCACTTT